Sequencing of this TCR beta chain was carried out in a study of control samples from healthy donors and cancer patients (dated by TCRdb to the early 2020s). Receptors were amplified or captured by the immunoSEQ multiplex PCR assay. Here the immuneACCESS table is served through TCRdb, limited to in-frame sequences with V and J called. Missing clones are a known gap in these copies; in checked studies unresolved V genes cover under half, and the rest lacks a known reason. The sample table contains 75,000 to 95,000 clones; only one count was recorded for roughly 89% of them. The top ten clones comprise 9.5% to 10% of the sample. Inclusive of the bounding cysteine and phenylalanine, the CDR3 is 11 residues long. Only the CDR3 DNA stays, 33 bases, in frame from base 1. From a lookup of the germline V gene, CDR1 and CDR2 are MNHEY and SVGEGT. V and J lose 3 bases and 3 bases, and a span of 2 bases separates them.

With respect to this clone: This receptor's antigen is unknown. The input lacks base qualities; no much larger clone sits a single base away.

This receptor was taken from a woman aged 45 to 65 with colorectal cancer. The specimen was PBMCs. The chain joins TRBV6-2 or TRBV6-3 to TRBJ1-1, with an unclear D gene assignment. The CDR3 loop reads CASSYYTEAFF. The DNA sequence is TGTGCCAGCAGTTATTACACTGAAGCTTTCTTT.